This TCR beta chain is from a study of cytomegalovirus exposure and HLA in healthy donors. The study, taken as a whole, reports: The records held CMV serostatus as the only immune exposure information.

With regard to this clone: What it binds is unknown.

Researchers ran the PCR with 60 Vbeta and 13 Jbeta primers. This table comes from immunoSEQ multiplex PCR, and its TCRdb copy is limited to in-frame clones, with some not included. The sample lists roughly 140,000 clones; about three quarters were seen once. Among the donors, all were healthy bone marrow donors. Donors sampled were nominally healthy, though unrecorded immune exposures were likely. The sequenced sample was PBMCs. This receptor was taken from a woman in her twenties or thirties in good health and CMV-seronegative.

The CDR3 region is CASSLAGNYGYTF. In DNA form, the CDR3 reads TGTGCCAGCAGCTTGGCAGGGAACTATGGCTACACCTTC. This sequence joins TRBV5-6 and TRBJ1-2, with D maybe TRBD1 (5 bases). Trimming took 0 bases from V and 2 from J, leaving 5 bases between them. The germline V gene encodes CDR1 SGHDT and CDR2 YYEEEE. The CDR3 loop spans 13 amino acids.